This T cell receptor (beta chain) was captured by sequencing in a study of response to subunit inactivated influenza vaccine. This clonotype was observed at least ten times. The CDR3 has 16 amino acids. Trimming shortened V by 1 base and J by 0 bases, and 11 bases separated the two germline ends. The germline V gene has CDR1 SGHRS and CDR2 YFSETQ. MiXCR was run by TCRdb on the RT-PCR reads, yielding one entry per CDR3 protein. The repertoire holds approximately 500,000 distinct CDR3 sequences, with around a quarter as singletons. The sample also formed part of further work on T cells expressing NK-cell markers. From that report: Beta-chain TCR cDNA was generated via 5'RACE template switching with UMIs.

This receptor was obtained from a man aged 50-60 years who received an inactivated influenza vaccine. This sample comprised CD4+ T cells sorted from PBMCs, obtained about 11 days after vaccination. The genes are TRBV5-1 and TRBJ2-1; D possibly corresponds to TRBD1 (5 bases). The CDR3, as DNA: TGCGCCAGCAGCTTGACCGGGCAGGGCTCCTACAATGAGCAGTTCTTC. It is translated as CASSLTGQGSYNEQFF.